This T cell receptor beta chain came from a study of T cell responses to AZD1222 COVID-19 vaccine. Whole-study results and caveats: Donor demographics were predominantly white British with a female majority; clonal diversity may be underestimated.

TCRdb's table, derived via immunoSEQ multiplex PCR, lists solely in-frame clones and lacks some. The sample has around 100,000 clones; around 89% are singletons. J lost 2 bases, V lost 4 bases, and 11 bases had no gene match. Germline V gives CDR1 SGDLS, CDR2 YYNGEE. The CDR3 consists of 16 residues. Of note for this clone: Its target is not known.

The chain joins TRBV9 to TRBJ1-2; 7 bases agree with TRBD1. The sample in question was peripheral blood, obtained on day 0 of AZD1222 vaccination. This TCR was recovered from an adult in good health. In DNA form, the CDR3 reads TGTGCCAGCAGCCCTGGACAGGTGGGGGCGAACTATGGCTACACCTTC. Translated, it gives CASSPGQVGANYGYTF.